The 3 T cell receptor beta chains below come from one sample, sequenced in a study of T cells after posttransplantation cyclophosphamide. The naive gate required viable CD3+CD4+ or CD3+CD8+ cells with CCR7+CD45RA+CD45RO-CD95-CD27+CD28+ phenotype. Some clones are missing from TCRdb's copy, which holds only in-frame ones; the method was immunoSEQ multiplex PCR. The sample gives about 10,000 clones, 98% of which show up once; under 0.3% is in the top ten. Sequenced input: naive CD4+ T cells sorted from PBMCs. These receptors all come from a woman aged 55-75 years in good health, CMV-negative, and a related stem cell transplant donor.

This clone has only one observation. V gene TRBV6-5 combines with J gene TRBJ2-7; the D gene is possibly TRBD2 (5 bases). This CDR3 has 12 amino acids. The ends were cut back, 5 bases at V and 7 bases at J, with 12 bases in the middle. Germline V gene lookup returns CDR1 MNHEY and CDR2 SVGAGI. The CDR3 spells CASSQTKTEQYF. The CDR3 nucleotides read TGTGCCAGCAGTCAGACTAAGACTGAGCAGTACTTC.

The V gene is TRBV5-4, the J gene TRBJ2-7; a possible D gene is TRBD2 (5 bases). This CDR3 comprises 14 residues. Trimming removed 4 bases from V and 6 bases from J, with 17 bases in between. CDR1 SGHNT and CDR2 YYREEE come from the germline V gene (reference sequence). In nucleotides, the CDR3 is TGTGCCAGCAGCCTCCGCGGTCCGCGGGTCGAGCAGTACTTC. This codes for CASSLRGPRVEQYF.

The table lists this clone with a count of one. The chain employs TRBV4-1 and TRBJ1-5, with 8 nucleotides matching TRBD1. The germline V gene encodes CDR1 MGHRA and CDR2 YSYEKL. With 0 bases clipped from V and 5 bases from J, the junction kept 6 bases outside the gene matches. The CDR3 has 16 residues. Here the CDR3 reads CASSQDTGQGHQPQHF. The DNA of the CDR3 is TGCGCCAGCAGCCAAGATACCGGACAGGGCCATCAGCCCCAGCATTTT.